The 11 T cell receptor beta chains given below trace back to one sample, sequenced in a study of graft-versus-host responses after intestinal transplantation. No antigen has been assigned to these receptors. Using immunoSEQ multiplex PCR, the repertoire was profiled, and TCRdb retains in-frame clones only, with some absent. Among around 100,000 clones listed, roughly nine tenths were seen once. The sequencing used unstimulated CD4+ T cells sorted from spleen or lymph node cells, collected before transplant. Receptors originate from a human donor who was the organ donor for an intestinal transplant.

The V and J genes are TRBV14 and TRBJ2-5; a possible D gene is TRBD1 (6 bases). The V gene's germline CDR1 is SGHDN and CDR2 FVKESK. The CDR3 totals 18 residues. The ends were cut back, 2 bases at V and 1 base at J, with 20 bases in the middle. CDR3 bases: TGTGCCAGCAGCCAATTTATCTCTCGGGACACCTCCCAAGAGACCCAGTACTTC. This gives the protein CASSQFISRDTSQETQYF.

This chain connects TRBV5-1 to TRBJ2-1; D is undetermined. The CDR3 is 14 residues long. V was trimmed by 4 bases and J by 8 bases, leaving 16 bases between them. Looked up from germline, CDR1 is SGHRS and CDR2 is YFSETQ. The CDR3, as DNA: TGCGCCAGCAGCCTCGGCCCAGGTGACTATGAGCAGTTCTTC. It is translated as CASSLGPGDYEQFF.

This chain uses TRBV7-6 with TRBJ2-3; D is uncertain. Germline V gives CDR1 SGHVS, CDR2 FNYEAQ. The CDR3 consists of 14 residues. Trimming removed 6 bases at V and 2 bases at J, with 12 bases between. The CDR3 bases are TGTGCCAGCAGACCGATTGGCAACACAGATACGCAGTATTTT. Protein sequence: CASRPIGNTDTQYF.

This clone was counted only a few times. The chain is built from TRBV2 and TRBJ2-3, with 11 bases lining up with TRBD2. Germline CDR1 SNHLY, CDR2 FYNNEI. Losses at the gene ends were 1 base for V and 7 bases for J; bases not matched to a gene: 16. There are 19 residues in the CDR3. In DNA form, the CDR3 reads TGTGCCAGCAGTGAAGGAGAGGGGAATCTAGCGGGGGGCATGAATACGCAGTATTTT. Residues: CASSEGEGNLAGGMNTQYF.

Note on this clone: The same CDR3 also results from other DNA sequences found in this sample. The chain is built from TRBV19 and TRBJ2-7; 8 bases line up with TRBD1. This CDR3 has 15 residues. Germline CDR1 reads LNHDA; CDR2 reads SQIVND (reference sequence). J was trimmed by 0 bases and V by 3 bases; bases with no gene match: 4. The DNA for the CDR3 is TGTGCCAGTAGTATTAGACAGGGGAGCTCCTACGAGCAGTACTTC. Translating it yields CASSIRQGSSYEQYF.

This chain joins TRBV7-9 and TRBJ2-7; D remains ambiguous. Deletions cut 5 bases from V and 0 bases from J, with 17 bases between. The CDR3 contains 16 residues. Germline assignment: CDR1 SEHNR and CDR2 FQNEAQ (reference sequence). This chain's CDR3 is CASSLFGPRSSYEQYF. For the CDR3, the DNA is TGTGCCAGCAGCCTCTTTGGCCCCAGGAGCTCCTACGAGCAGTACTTC.

J is TRBJ2-3 and V is TRBV27; D might be TRBD2 (6 bases). CDR1 MNHEY and CDR2 SMNVEV come from the germline V gene (reference sequence). The CDR3 is made up of 15 amino acids. Trimming stripped 2 bases from V and 4 bases from J, with 13 bases between. The CDR3 nucleotides are TGTGCCAGCAGTTTAATCGCCGGGGGTCCAGATACGCAGTATTTT. Residues: CASSLIAGGPDTQYF.

The chain links TRBV5-1 to TRBJ2-5; 10 bases line up with TRBD2. This CDR3 spans 15 amino acids. The trim removed 2 bases at V and 5 bases at J, leaving 6 bases unmatched. Germline V gene data show CDR1 as SGHRS and CDR2 as YFSETQ. CDR3 sequence (DNA): TGCGCCAGCAGCTTCGAGCGGGGGGGCCAGGAGACCCAGTACTTC. Translation gives CASSFERGGQETQYF.

The rearrangement joins TRBV5-1 to TRBJ1-2; no clear D. This CDR3 is 16 amino acids long. The germline V and J ends were trimmed by 0 bases and 0 bases, with 12 bases remaining between them. Germline V gene lookup returns CDR1 SGHRS and CDR2 YFSETQ. CDR3 DNA: TGCGCCAGCAGCTTGGCTGCCTCGGCAGCTAACTATGGCTACACCTTC. Translation: CASSLAASAANYGYTF.

This clone was detected a few times. The chain is built from TRBV7-2 and TRBJ2-4; no clear D gene. Germline values: CDR1 SGHTA, CDR2 FQGNSA. Trimming took off 5 bases at V and 0 bases at J, with 11 bases between the two ends. The CDR3 contains 15 residues. The CDR3 DNA is TGTGCCAGCAGCCCATGGACCACAGCCAAAAACATTCAGTACTTC. Protein sequence: CASSPWTTAKNIQYF.

This chain connects TRBV18 to TRBJ1-1, with 7 bases fitting TRBD1. V was pared by 3 bases and J by 1 base, with 2 bases of the junction left unmatched. This CDR3 region has 14 residues. Germline CDR1 reads KGHSH; CDR2 reads LQKENI. The CDR3 DNA reads TGTGCCAGCTCACCGGGACAGACGAACACTGAAGCTTTCTTT. It yields the protein CASSPGQTNTEAFF.